This T cell receptor (beta chain) appears in the sequencing data of a study of cytomegalovirus exposure and HLA in healthy donors. This clone was detected a few times. This PCR relied on a set of 60 Vbeta primers and 13 Jbeta primers. Clones were read by immunoSEQ multiplex PCR, and TCRdb kept only the in-frame ones, dropping some. This table has 65,000 to 85,000 clones, roughly two thirds appearing once. The TCR sequence derives from a woman between 25 and 40 years old in good health and CMV-seronegative. Sample: PBMCs.

The CDR3 protein is CASSVGSYEQYF. The DNA for the CDR3 is TGTGCCAGCAGCGTGGGCAGTTACGAGCAGTACTTC. This chain joins TRBV11-2 and TRBJ2-7; D uncertain. The CDR3 spans 12 residues. Deletions cut 5 bases from V and 4 bases from J, with 9 bases between. Germline lookup yields CDR1 SGHAT and CDR2 FQNNGV.